This is a list of T cell receptor beta chains from one sample in a study of identical twins. TCRdb re-analysed the 5' RACE reads in MiXCR, keeping a single row per CDR3 protein. The sample has about 790,000 distinct CDR3 sequences, 15% to 20% seen once. The same sample was also studied in work on T cells expressing NK-cell markers.

Sequenced material: PBMCs. The origin of the receptors is a woman aged 18-30 years in good health. Each CDR3 is given without its conserved first and last residue. Each record gives: CDR3 protein, clone size, J gene, V gene. Clone size is stated in some rows and not others, as once, few, many or a class when expanded.

ASSVSGLGGANVLT few TRBJ2-6 TRBV2
ASSRDTVVNEQF NA TRBJ2-1 TRBV5-1
SATGTNTREQF NA TRBJ2-1 TRBV20-1
ASRQGGQPQH NA TRBJ1-5 TRBV6-5
ASSGTREKLF NA TRBJ1-4 TRBV2
ASSVEGYQETQY NA TRBJ2-5 TRBV9
ASSHRAPTDTQY few TRBJ2-3 TRBV18
SARGRYYEQF NA TRBJ2-1 TRBV20-1
ASSLRGQYTGELF few TRBJ2-2 TRBV5-1
ASSLGLGTGGIYYEQY few TRBJ2-7 TRBV11-1
ASSPGGSGNSPLH few TRBJ1-6 TRBV19
ASVEEGPYEQY NA TRBJ2-7 TRBV7-9
ASRMEGGRTEAF few TRBJ1-1 TRBV6-1
ASSLMGQFDSPLH NA TRBJ1-6 TRBV7-9